This T cell receptor (beta chain) was identified during a study of T cell repertoires in cytomegalovirus infection. The overall study: In public TCR beta signatures, there were indications of both CMV infection and matching HLA type.

The germline V and J ends were trimmed by 3 bases and 4 bases, with 7 bases remaining between them. Germline CDR1 and CDR2: SQVTM and ANQGSEA. CDR3 size: 12 residues. Study-wide points: Ex vivo responses were dominated by HLA-C-restricted CMV-specific TCR beta clonotypes. Public TCR beta family frequency separated CMV-and-HLA carriers, including in an independent cohort.

TCRdb fed the reads into MiXCR, producing one record per CDR3 protein. The sample holds about 400,000 distinct CDR3 sequences, roughly 18% seen once. This clonotype has a handful of counts. The target antigen is unknown. The gene calls are TRBV29-1 and TRBJ2-1; D not resolved. The receptor's source is a human donor in good health (CMV status not recorded). Some clones in this sample may be carry-over from other donors' samples. What was sequenced was PBMCs. The CDR3 loop is CSVDDQYNEQFF. The CDR3 region has the DNA TGCAGCGTTGACGACCAGTACAATGAGCAGTTCTTC.